This note documents a single T cell receptor beta chain sequence. This entry comes from a study of shared clonotypes between healthy human individuals. The CDR3 is made up of 15 amino acids. Trimming removed 2 bases from V and 6 bases from J, with 11 bases in between. Germline V gives CDR1 SEHNR, CDR2 FQNEAQ (reference sequence). Some clones are missing from TCRdb's copy, which holds only in-frame ones; the method was immunoSEQ multiplex PCR. Here the sample spans fewer than 1.4 million clones, more than 75% being singletons. V usage is TRBV7-9 and J usage is TRBJ2-6; D call uncertain. The source material was memory CD4+ T cells from PBMCs. Subset of the sample: CD45RA-negative fraction. This receptor was taken from a man in his late teens or twenties in good health. Some clones in this sample may be carry-over from other donors' samples. In DNA form, the CDR3 reads TGTGCCAGCAGCTTATTAGCACAGAAGGCCAACGTCCTGACTTTC. Translated, it gives CASSLLAQKANVLTF.